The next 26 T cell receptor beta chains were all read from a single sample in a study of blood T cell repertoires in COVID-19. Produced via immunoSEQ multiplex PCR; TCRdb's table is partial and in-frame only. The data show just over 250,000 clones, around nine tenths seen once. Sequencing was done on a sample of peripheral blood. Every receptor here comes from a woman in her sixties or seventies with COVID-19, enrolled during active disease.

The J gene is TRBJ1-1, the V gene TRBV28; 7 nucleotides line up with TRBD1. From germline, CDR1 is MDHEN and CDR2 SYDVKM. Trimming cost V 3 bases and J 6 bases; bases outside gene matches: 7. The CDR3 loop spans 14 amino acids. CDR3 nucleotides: TGTGCCAGCAGTTTCCTTAGGGGGCTGGCTGAAGCTTTCTTT. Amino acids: CASSFLRGLAEAFF.

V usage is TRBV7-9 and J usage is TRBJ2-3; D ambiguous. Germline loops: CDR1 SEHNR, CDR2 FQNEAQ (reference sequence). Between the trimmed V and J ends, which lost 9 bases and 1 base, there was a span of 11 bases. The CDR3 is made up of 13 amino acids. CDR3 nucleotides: TGTGCCAGTAGTGGTTTCGGCACAGATACGCAGTATTTT. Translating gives CASSGFGTDTQYF.

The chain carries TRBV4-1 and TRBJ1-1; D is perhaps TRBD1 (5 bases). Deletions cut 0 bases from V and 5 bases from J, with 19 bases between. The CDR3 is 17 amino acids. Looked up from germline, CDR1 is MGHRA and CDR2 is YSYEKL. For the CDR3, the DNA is TGCGCCAGCAGCCAAGATTCTTCCGGGACTTTAGTAACTGAAGCTTTCTTT. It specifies CASSQDSSGTLVTEAFF.

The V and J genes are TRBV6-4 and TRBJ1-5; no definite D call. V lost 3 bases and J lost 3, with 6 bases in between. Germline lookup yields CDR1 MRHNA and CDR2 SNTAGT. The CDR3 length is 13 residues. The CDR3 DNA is TGTGCCAGCAGTGAGGAGGTCAATCAGCCCCAGCATTTT. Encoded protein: CASSEEVNQPQHF.

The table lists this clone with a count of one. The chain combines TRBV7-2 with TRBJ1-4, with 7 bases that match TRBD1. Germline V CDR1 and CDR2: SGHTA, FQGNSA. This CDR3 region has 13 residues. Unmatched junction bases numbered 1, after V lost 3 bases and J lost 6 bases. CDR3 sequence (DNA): TGTGCCAGCAGCTTTCAGGGGGATGAAAAACTGTTTTTT. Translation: CASSFQGDEKLFF.

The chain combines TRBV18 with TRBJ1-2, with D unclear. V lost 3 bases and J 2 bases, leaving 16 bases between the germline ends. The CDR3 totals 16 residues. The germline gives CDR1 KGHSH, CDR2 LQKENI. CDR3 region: CASSPAERAVNYGYTF. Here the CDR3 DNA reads TGTGCCAGCTCACCTGCTGAGAGGGCGGTCAACTATGGCTACACCTTC.

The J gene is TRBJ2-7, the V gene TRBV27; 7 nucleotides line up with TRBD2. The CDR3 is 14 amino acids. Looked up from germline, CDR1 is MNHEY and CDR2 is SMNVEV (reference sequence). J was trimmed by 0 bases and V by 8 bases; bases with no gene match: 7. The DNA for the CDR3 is TGTGCCAGCGGTACGGGAGGCCCCTCCTACGAGCAGTACTTC. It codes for CASGTGGPSYEQYF.

The CDR3 here is CATSDPTRANTGELFF. CDR3 nucleotides: TGTGCCACCAGTGACCCGACTAGGGCGAACACCGGGGAGCTGTTTTTT. J is TRBJ2-2 and V is TRBV24-1; D may be TRBD2 (6 bases). CDR3 size: 16 residues. Trimming cost V 4 bases and J 0 bases, with 11 bases left between them. Germline values: CDR1 KGHDR, CDR2 SFDVKD.

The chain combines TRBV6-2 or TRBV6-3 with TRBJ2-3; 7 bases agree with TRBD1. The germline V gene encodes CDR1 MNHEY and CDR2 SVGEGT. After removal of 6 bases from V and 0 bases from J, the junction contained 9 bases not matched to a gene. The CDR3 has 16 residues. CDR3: CASSKDRSPSTDTQYF. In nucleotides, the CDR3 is TGTGCCAGCAGCAAGGACAGGAGCCCTAGCACAGATACGCAGTATTTT.

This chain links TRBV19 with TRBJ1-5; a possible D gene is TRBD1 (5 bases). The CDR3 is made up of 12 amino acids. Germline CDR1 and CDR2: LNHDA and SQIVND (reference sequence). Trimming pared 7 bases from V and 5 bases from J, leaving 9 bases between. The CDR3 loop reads CASTGGDQPQHF. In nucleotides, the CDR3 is TGTGCCAGTACCGGAGGGGATCAGCCCCAGCATTTT.

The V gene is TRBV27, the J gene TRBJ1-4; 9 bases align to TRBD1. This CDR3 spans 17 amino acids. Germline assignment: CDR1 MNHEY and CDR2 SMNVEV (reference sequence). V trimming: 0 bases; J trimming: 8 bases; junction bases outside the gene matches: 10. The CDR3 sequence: CASSLSSRGQGREKLFF. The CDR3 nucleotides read TGTGCCAGCAGTTTATCTTCACGGGGACAGGGAAGGGAAAAACTGTTTTTT.

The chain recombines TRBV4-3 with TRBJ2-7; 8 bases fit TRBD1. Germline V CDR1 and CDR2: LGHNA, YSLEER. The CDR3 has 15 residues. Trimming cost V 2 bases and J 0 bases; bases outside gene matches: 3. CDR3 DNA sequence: TGCGCCAGCAGCCAATCCGGGACAGGCTCCTACGAGCAGTACTTC. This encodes CASSQSGTGSYEQYF.

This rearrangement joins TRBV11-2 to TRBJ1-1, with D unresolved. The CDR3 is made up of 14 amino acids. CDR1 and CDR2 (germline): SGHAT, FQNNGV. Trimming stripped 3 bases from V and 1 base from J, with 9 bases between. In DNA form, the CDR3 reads TGTGCCAGCAGCTTTATGTCCGGGAACACTGAAGCTTTCTTT. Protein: CASSFMSGNTEAFF. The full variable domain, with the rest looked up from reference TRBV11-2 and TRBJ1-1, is EAGVAQSPRYKIIEKRQSVAFWCNPISGHATLYWYQQILGQGPKLLIQFQNNGVVDDSQLPKDRFSAERLKGVDSTLKIQPAKLEDSAVYLCASSFMSGNTEAFFGQGTRLTVV.

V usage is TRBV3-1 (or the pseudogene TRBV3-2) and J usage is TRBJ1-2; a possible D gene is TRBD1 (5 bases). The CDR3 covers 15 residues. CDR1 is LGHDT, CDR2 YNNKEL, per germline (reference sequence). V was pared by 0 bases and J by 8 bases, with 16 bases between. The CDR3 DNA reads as TGTGCCAGCAGCCAAGATTGGTCAGGGAATAGCGGCTACACCTTC. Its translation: CASSQDWSGNSGYTF.

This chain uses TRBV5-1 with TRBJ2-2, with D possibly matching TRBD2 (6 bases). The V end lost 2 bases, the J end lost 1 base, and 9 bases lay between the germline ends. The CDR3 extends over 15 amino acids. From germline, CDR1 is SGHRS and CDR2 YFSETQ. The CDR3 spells CASSFSSVNTGELFF. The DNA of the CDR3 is TGCGCCAGCAGCTTTTCTAGCGTGAACACCGGGGAGCTGTTTTTT.

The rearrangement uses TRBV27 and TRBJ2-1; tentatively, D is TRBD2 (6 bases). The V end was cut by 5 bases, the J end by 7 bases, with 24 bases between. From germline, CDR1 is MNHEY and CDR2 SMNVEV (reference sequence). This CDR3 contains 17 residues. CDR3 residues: CASSRTYGLPNSNEQFF. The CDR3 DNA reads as TGTGCCAGCAGTCGTACTTACGGACTACCAAATTCTAATGAGCAGTTCTTC.

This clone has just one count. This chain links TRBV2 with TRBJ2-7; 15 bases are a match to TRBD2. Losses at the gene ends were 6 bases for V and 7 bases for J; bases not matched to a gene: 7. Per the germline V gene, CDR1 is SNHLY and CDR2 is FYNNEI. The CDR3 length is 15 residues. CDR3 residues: CASRERGTSGREQYF. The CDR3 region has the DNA TGTGCCAGCAGGGAGAGAGGGACTAGCGGGAGGGAGCAGTACTTC.

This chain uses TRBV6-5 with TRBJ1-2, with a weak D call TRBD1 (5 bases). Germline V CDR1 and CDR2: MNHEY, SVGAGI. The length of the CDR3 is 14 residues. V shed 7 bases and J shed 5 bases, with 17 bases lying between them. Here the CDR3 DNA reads TGTGCCAGCACTACATTGACAGAAACTTATGGCTACACCTTC. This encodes CASTTLTETYGYTF.

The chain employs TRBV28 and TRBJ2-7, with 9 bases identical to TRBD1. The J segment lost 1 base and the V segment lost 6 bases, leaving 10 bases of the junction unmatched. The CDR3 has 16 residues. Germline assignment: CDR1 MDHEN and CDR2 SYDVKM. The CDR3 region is CASRAYSGTGSYEQYF. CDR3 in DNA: TGTGCCAGCAGAGCATACTCCGGGACAGGGTCCTACGAGCAGTACTTC. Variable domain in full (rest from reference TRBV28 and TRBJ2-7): DVKVTQSSRYLVKRTGEKVFLECVQDMDHENMFWYRQDPGLGLRLIYFSYDVKMKEKGDIPEGYSVSREKKERFSLILESASTNQTSMYLCASRAYSGTGSYEQYFGPGTRLTVT.

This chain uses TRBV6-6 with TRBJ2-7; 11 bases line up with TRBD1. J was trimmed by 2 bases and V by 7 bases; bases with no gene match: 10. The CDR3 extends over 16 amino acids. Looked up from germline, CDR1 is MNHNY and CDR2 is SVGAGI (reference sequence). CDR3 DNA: TGTGCCAGCAAGGATAAACCGGGACAGGGGGCCTACGAGCAGTACTTC. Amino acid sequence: CASKDKPGQGAYEQYF.

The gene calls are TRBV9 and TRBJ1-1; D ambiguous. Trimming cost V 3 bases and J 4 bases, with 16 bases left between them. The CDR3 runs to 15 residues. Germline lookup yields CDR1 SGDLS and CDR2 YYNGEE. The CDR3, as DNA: TGTGCCAGCAGCGCCAGTCCACTTCGGGGCACTGAAGCTTTCTTT. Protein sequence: CASSASPLRGTEAFF.

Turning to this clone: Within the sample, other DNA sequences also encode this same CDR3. CDR3 in DNA: TGTGCCAGCTCGCGCGCAGGGGGGAGCACAGATACGCAGTATTTT. As protein: CASSRAGGSTDTQYF. The chain recombines TRBV18 with TRBJ2-3; a possible D gene is TRBD1 (7 bases). The CDR3 has 15 residues. Germline-derived CDR1 and CDR2 are KGHSH and LQKENI. Deletions cut 6 bases from V and 0 bases from J, with 13 bases between.

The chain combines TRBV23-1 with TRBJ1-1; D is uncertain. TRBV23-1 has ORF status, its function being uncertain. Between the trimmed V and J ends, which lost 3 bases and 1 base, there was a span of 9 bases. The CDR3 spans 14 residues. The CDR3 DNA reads TGCGCCAGCAGTCATTATCCCAGGAACACTGAAGCTTTCTTT. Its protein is CASSHYPRNTEAFF.

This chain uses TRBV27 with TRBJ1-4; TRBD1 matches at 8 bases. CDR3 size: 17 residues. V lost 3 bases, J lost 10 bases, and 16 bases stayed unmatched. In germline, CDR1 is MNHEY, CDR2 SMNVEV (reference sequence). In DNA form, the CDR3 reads TGTGCCAGCAGTTTTTATTCAGGACTACAGGGGGGGCGAAAACTGTTTTTT. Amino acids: CASSFYSGLQGGRKLFF.

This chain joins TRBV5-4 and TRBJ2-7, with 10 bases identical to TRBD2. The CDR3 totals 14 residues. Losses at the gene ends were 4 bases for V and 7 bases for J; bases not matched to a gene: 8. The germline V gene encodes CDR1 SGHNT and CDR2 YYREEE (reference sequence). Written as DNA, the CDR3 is TGTGCCAGCAGCGCCGGGACTAGCGTGGGGGAGCAGTACTTC. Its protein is CASSAGTSVGEQYF.

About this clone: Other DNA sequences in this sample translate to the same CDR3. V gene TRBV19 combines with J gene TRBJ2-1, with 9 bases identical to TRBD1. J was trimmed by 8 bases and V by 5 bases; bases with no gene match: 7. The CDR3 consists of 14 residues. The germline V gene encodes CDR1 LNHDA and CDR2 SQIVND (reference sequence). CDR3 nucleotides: TGTGCCAGTAGTTCTTACAGGGGGCGGGATGAGCAGTTCTTC. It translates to CASSSYRGRDEQFF. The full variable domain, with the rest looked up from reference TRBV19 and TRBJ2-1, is DGGITQSPKYLFRKEGQNVTLSCEQNLNHDAMYWYRQDPGQGLRLIYYSQIVNDFQKGDIAEGYSVSREKKESFPLTVTSAQKNPTAFYLCASSSYRGRDEQFFGPGTRLTVL.